This is a list of T cell receptor beta chains from one sample in a study of regulatory T cells. Sequencing was performed with immunoSEQ multiplex PCR; in TCRdb, only in-frame clones are kept and a portion is missing. In the table there are around 29,000 clones, over 85% of which are singletons. What was sequenced was conventional CD4+ T cells sorted from blood. The receptors originated from a child younger than 10 with CD3G deficiency. CDR3s leave out the opening cysteine and the closing phenylalanine or tryptophan. The size of a clone is reported for some rows only, either as once, few or many, or as a class for expanded clones.

j_gene | v_gene | abundance | CDR3aa
TRBJ2-4 | TRBV27 | NA | ASRAQGGNIQY
TRBJ2-7 | TRBV28 | once | ASSYGPLAHEQY
TRBJ2-1 | TRBV11-2 | once | ASRASGITYNEQF
TRBJ2-1 | TRBV5-1 | NA | ASSLGDGLYNEQF
TRBJ1-2 | TRBV6-1 | NA | ASRDNNYGYT
TRBJ2-7 | TRBV6-1 | NA | ASSDFYEQY
TRBJ1-1 | TRBV6-6 | NA | ASKGGLGTEAF
TRBJ2-5 | TRBV11-2 | NA | ASSFGGVQETQY
TRBJ2-1 | TRBV30 | NA | AWSMTLQSEQF
NA | TRBV10-3 | NA | AISERGYEQY
TRBJ2-2 | TRBV5-1 | NA | ASSRNMGAGELF
TRBJ2-4 | TRBV19 | once | ASSIDKATPMH
TRBJ1-2 | TRBV19 | NA | ASSLLTAYHGYT
TRBJ2-1 | TRBV6-1 | NA | ASSDVLPGANEQF
TRBJ2-7 | TRBV28 | NA | ASSPAFAGEVYEQY
TRBJ2-7 | TRBV28 | NA | ASKRGRGLYEQY
TRBJ2-1 | TRBV19 | NA | ASRGRGTGGYNEQF
TRBJ1-2 | TRBV28 | NA | ASSQPGGVRGYT
TRBJ2-3 | TRBV11-2 | NA | ASSLSSADTQY
TRBJ1-4 | TRBV7-9 | NA | ASSVGGAGNEKLF
TRBJ1-1 | TRBV28 | NA | ASSQPTRGNTEAF
TRBJ2-7 | TRBV6-1 | NA | ASSEVAGVTYEQY
TRBJ2-7 | TRBV28 | NA | ASSPTNAAVYEQY
TRBJ1-1 | TRBV28 | NA | ASSLKMNTEAF
TRBJ2-3 | TRBV18 | NA | ASSRVANTDTQY
TRBJ2-7 | TRBV7-8 | NA | ASSGQGSYEQY
TRBJ1-4 | TRBV28 | NA | ASSHPGTGDEKLF